The 29 T cell receptor beta chains listed next were all sequenced from one sample in a study of cytomegalovirus exposure and HLA in healthy donors. PCR amplification relied on 60 Vbeta primers (plus 13 Jbeta primers). Sequencing used immunoSEQ multiplex PCR; TCRdb keeps in-frame clones, though not all of them. The sample lists some 180,000 clones, over 65% occurring once. Sample: PBMCs. Receptors originate from a woman aged 25 to 39 in good health and CMV-seronegative.

The chain couples TRBV6-5 to TRBJ1-3, with no clear D. This CDR3 has 16 amino acids. The germline gives CDR1 MNHEY, CDR2 SVGAGI. V gave up 1 base and J gave up 0 bases, with 10 bases separating them. In DNA, the CDR3 is TGTGCCAGCAGTTACTGGGCCGGGAGCTCTGGAAACACCATATATTTT. It yields the protein CASSYWAGSSGNTIYF.

J is TRBJ1-5 and V is TRBV6-1, with D perhaps TRBD1 (6 bases). V lost 7 bases and J lost 2, with 15 bases in between. From germline, CDR1 is MNHNS and CDR2 SASEGT. The length of the CDR3 is 15 residues. The CDR3: CASTLGGAGNQPQHF. The CDR3, as DNA: TGTGCCAGCACCCTGGGGGGGGCGGGCAATCAGCCCCAGCATTTT.

The chain is built from TRBV6-5 and TRBJ2-1; D gene uncertain. The CDR3 covers 13 residues. Trimming stripped 4 bases from V and 5 bases from J, with 9 bases between. The germline V gene has CDR1 MNHEY and CDR2 SVGAGI. Here the CDR3 DNA reads TGTGCCAGCAGTTCGACTTACAACAATGAGCAGTTCTTC. It specifies CASSSTYNNEQFF.

The CDR3 nucleotides read TGCGCCAGCAGCTCACAGGGATATGCAACTAATGAAAAACTGTTTTTT. It is translated as CASSSQGYATNEKLFF. The rearrangement uses TRBV5-1 and TRBJ1-4; D is possibly TRBD1 (6 bases). The CDR3 totals 16 residues. V was cut by 3 bases and J by 0 bases, with 12 bases left in between. CDR1 is SGHRS, CDR2 YFSETQ, per germline.

The V call is TRBV5-1, the J call TRBJ2-7; 7 bases match TRBD1. The germline CDR1 and CDR2 sequences are SGHRS and YFSETQ. CDR3 length: 14 residues. J gave up 3 bases and V 4 bases, and 7 bases lay outside the gene matches. CDR3 nucleotides: TGCGCCAGCAGCCCCCGACAGGGCCTCTACGAGCAGTACTTC. Residues: CASSPRQGLYEQYF.

This rearrangement joins TRBV6-4 to TRBJ2-3; TRBD2 matches 10 bases. Germline CDR1 MRHNA, CDR2 SNTAGT. Trimming took 2 bases from V and 2 from J; bases not matched to a gene: 1. This CDR3 spans 15 amino acids. The CDR3 bases are TGTGCCAGCAGTGACCTAGCGGGAGTCACAGATACGCAGTATTTT. Translated: CASSDLAGVTDTQYF.

The chain links TRBV5-6 to TRBJ1-1; the D is unclear. The germline CDR1 and CDR2 sequences are SGHDT and YYEEEE. The CDR3 is 12 residues long. V was pared by 3 bases and J by 1 base, with 4 bases between. The CDR3 here is CASSYTNTEAFF. The CDR3 DNA follows: TGTGCCAGCAGCTACACGAACACTGAAGCTTTCTTT.

The chain links TRBV5-1 to TRBJ2-3; TRBD2 agrees at 11 bases. V lost 0 bases to trimming and J lost 2 bases; unmatched junction nucleotides: 5. Per the germline V gene, CDR1 is SGHRS and CDR2 is YFSETQ. This CDR3 comprises 17 residues. The CDR3 region has the DNA TGCGCCAGCAGCTTGGCACTAGCGGGAGCTTTCACAGATACGCAGTATTTT. Residues: CASSLALAGAFTDTQYF.

A few counts support this clone. The chain uses TRBV6-1 and TRBJ2-7; 10 bases map to TRBD1. CDR1 and CDR2 (germline): MNHNS, SASEGT. CDR3 length: 15 residues. The V gene end was trimmed by 3 bases and the J gene end by 2 bases; junction bases not matched to a gene: 4. The CDR3 protein is CASSEMGQGPYEQYF. Here the CDR3 DNA reads TGTGCCAGCAGTGAGATGGGACAGGGGCCCTACGAGCAGTACTTC.

This clone appeared once. The V and J genes are TRBV5-4 and TRBJ2-2; 8 bases agree with TRBD2. The CDR3 has 16 residues. Trimming took 3 bases from V and 7 from J; bases not matched to a gene: 11. Per germline, CDR1 SGHNT and CDR2 YYREEE (reference sequence). The CDR3, as DNA: TGTGCCAGCAGCTCGGAACTCGGGACTAGTATCGGGGAGCTGTTTTTT. Its translation: CASSSELGTSIGELFF.

The V and J genes are TRBV19 and TRBJ2-5; 11 nucleotides line up with TRBD1. The CDR3 runs to 15 residues. V shed 6 bases, J shed 0 bases, and the junction held 3 bases outside the gene matches. Per the germline V gene, CDR1 is LNHDA and CDR2 is SQIVND (reference sequence). The chain's CDR3 is CASSGTGGNQETQYF. CDR3 bases: TGTGCCAGTAGCGGGACAGGGGGTAACCAAGAGACCCAGTACTTC.

This clone was found a few times. The V call is TRBV10-1, the J call TRBJ1-5, with D uncertain. In germline, CDR1 is WNHNN, CDR2 SYGVQD (reference sequence). CDR3 length: 10 amino acids. The V end was cut by 7 bases, the J end by 5 bases, with 3 bases between. CDR3 in DNA: TGCGCCAGCAACTATCAGCCCCAGCATTTT. Amino acids: CASNYQPQHF.

This clone showed up just once. The V and J genes are TRBV9 and TRBJ1-2, with 8 bases that match TRBD1. Germline lookup yields CDR1 SGDLS and CDR2 YYNGEE. The CDR3 length is 15 residues. V lost 0 bases and J lost 8; bases outside the gene matches: 9. The CDR3 sequence is CASSVGDRSYEGYTF. Written as DNA, the CDR3 is TGTGCCAGCAGCGTAGGGGACAGGTCGTATGAAGGCTACACCTTC. Together with reference TRBV9 and TRBJ1-2, the CDR3 gives the full variable domain: DSGVTQTPKHLITATGQRVTLRCSPRSGDLSVYWYQQSLDQGLQFLIQYYNGEERAKGNILERFSAQQFPDLHSELNLSSLELGDSALYFCASSVGDRSYEGYTFGSGTRLTVV.

V is TRBV9 and J is TRBJ2-7; TRBD2 matches at 7 bases. With V trimmed by 0 bases and J by 2 bases, 5 bases remained unmatched. The CDR3 spans 15 residues. Germline lookup yields CDR1 SGDLS and CDR2 YYNGEE. The CDR3 reads CASSVAGGGAYEQYF. The DNA of the CDR3 is TGTGCCAGCAGCGTAGCCGGGGGAGGGGCCTACGAGCAGTACTTC.

The rearrangement joins TRBV15 to TRBJ2-7; 11 positions agree with TRBD2. V gave up 1 base and J gave up 2 bases; unmatched junction bases: 7. The CDR3 spans 17 residues. The V gene's germline CDR1 is LNHNV and CDR2 YYDKDF (reference sequence). In nucleotides, the CDR3 is TGTGCCACCAGCAGAGCCCGACTAGCGGGGCTACCCTACGAGCAGTACTTC. This encodes CATSRARLAGLPYEQYF. Based on the CDR3 plus reference TRBV15 and TRBJ2-7, the full variable domain is DAMVIQNPRYQVTQFGKPVTLSCSQTLNHNVMYWYQQKSSQAPKLLFHYYDKDFNNEADTPDNFQSRRPNTSFCFLDIRSPGLGDTAMYLCATSRARLAGLPYEQYFGPGTRLTVT.

The J gene is TRBJ2-7, the V gene TRBV27; D uncertain. In germline, CDR1 is MNHEY, CDR2 SMNVEV (reference sequence). The CDR3 runs 14 residues. The V gene lost 4 bases and the J gene lost 4 bases, with 14 bases spanning the gap. The CDR3 region has the DNA TGTGCCAGCAGTTCAAGAGGTAGTGTGTACGAGCAGTACTTC. It yields the protein CASSSRGSVYEQYF.

This chain connects TRBV30 to TRBJ2-1; 8 bases map to TRBD2. The ends lost 0 bases at V and 4 bases at J; junction bases unmatched: 8. Per the germline V gene, CDR1 is GTSNPN and CDR2 is SVGIG (reference sequence). The CDR3 totals 16 residues. The CDR3 region has the DNA TGTGCCTGGAGTGTACGGGGGGGAGGGCCGTACAATGAGCAGTTCTTC. Amino acid sequence: CAWSVRGGGPYNEQFF.

The count of this clone is one. V and J are TRBV6-5 and TRBJ2-1, with a tentative D call TRBD2 (5 bases). Trimming shortened V by 6 bases and J by 0 bases, and 12 bases separated the two germline ends. Germline CDR1 MNHEY, CDR2 SVGAGI. This CDR3 contains 15 residues. The CDR3 sequence is CASSQLESSYNEQFF. DNA for the CDR3: TGTGCCAGCAGCCAACTAGAAAGCTCCTACAATGAGCAGTTCTTC.

The rearrangement uses TRBV11-3 and TRBJ2-3; 11 bases align to TRBD2. This CDR3 contains 16 residues. V dropped 5 bases and J dropped 4; count of bases not matched to a gene: 8. Germline CDR1 SGHNT, CDR2 YENEEA. The CDR3 region has the DNA TGTGCCAGCAGCCCAGAATTAGCGGGAGGGCCAGATACGCAGTATTTT. This encodes CASSPELAGGPDTQYF.

The rearrangement uses TRBV30 and TRBJ2-1, with 8 bases aligning to TRBD2. This CDR3 region has 15 residues. The germline gives CDR1 GTSNPN, CDR2 SVGIG (reference sequence). V shed 6 bases and J 3 bases; nucleotides not matched to a gene: 10. CDR3 coding DNA: TGTGCCTGTCCTGACCCGGGACTAGTCTACAATGAGCAGTTCTTC. This codes for CACPDPGLVYNEQFF.

CDR3 in DNA: TGCGCCAGCAGCTTGATGTTAGCGGGTCCCCAAGAGACCCAGTACTTC. This encodes CASSLMLAGPQETQYF. The rearrangement uses TRBV5-1 and TRBJ2-5; 7 bases are shared with TRBD2. CDR1 SGHRS and CDR2 YFSETQ come from the germline V gene. After removal of 1 base from V and 1 base from J, the junction contained 7 bases not matched to a gene. The CDR3 has 16 amino acids.

This chain joins TRBV6-6 and TRBJ2-1; 15 nucleotides agree with TRBD2. The CDR3 contains 15 residues. Germline lookup yields CDR1 MNHNY and CDR2 SVGAGI (reference sequence). The V segment lost 6 bases and the J segment 3 bases; nucleotides outside the gene matches: 0. The CDR3 sequence is CASRGLAGGYNEQFF. CDR3 DNA: TGTGCCAGCAGGGGACTAGCGGGAGGCTACAATGAGCAGTTCTTC.

The chain employs TRBV6-5 and TRBJ2-7; D is unclear. V dropped 8 bases and J dropped 4 bases, with 6 bases sitting between them. The V gene's germline CDR1 is MNHEY and CDR2 SVGAGI. The CDR3 has 10 amino acids. The DNA of the CDR3 is TGTGCCAGCGGAGATTACGAGCAGTACTTC. Translating it yields CASGDYEQYF.

J is TRBJ2-3 and V is TRBV27; 8 bases agree with TRBD1. Germline V gene sequence: CDR1 MNHEY, CDR2 SMNVEV (reference sequence). CDR3 length: 19 residues. Losses at the gene ends were 2 bases for V and 4 bases for J; bases not matched to a gene: 17. CDR3: CASSLVPGQAPGLPDTQYF. The CDR3 DNA reads as TGTGCCAGCAGTTTAGTCCCGGGACAGGCCCCTGGACTTCCAGATACGCAGTATTTT.

The CDR3 DNA reads TGTGCCAGCAGCTTAGGAGGACGGGGGACCCAGTACTTC. This gives the protein CASSLGGRGTQYF. The rearrangement links TRBV13 to TRBJ2-5; D might be TRBD2 (5 bases). The CDR3 sequence is 13 residues long. V was clipped by 0 bases and J by 7 bases, with 9 bases between them. From germline, CDR1 is PRHDT and CDR2 FYEKMQ (reference sequence).

To note about this clone: A junction end diverges from the germline sequence, so it may reflect a read error. The rearrangement links TRBV11-3 to TRBJ2-1; 7 nucleotides match TRBD1. CDR3 length: 14 amino acids. Germline loops: CDR1 SGHNT, CDR2 YENEEA. The CDR3: CASSLDREGNEQFF. The CDR3 DNA reads TGTGCCAGCAGCCTAGACAGGGAAGGGAATGAGCAGTTCTTC. The variable domain in full, completed from reference TRBV11-3 and TRBJ2-1, reads EAGVVQSPRYKIIEKKQPVAFWCNPISGHNTLYWYLQNLGQGPELLIRYENEEAVDDSQLPKDRFSAERLKGVDSTLKIQPAELGDSAVYLCASSLDREGNEQFFGPGTRLTVL.

This clone has only a few counts. J is TRBJ2-7 and V is TRBV6-5; D is possibly TRBD1 (6 bases). Trimming took off 6 bases at V and 0 bases at J, with 15 bases between the two ends. The CDR3 loop spans 15 amino acids. The germline CDR1 and CDR2 sequences are MNHEY and SVGAGI. CDR3 amino acids: CASSPSGTRSYEQYF. In DNA, the CDR3 is TGTGCCAGCAGCCCCTCCGGGACACGCTCCTACGAGCAGTACTTC.

The chain combines TRBV9 with TRBJ2-2; no firm D call. The CDR3 is 12 residues long. Looked up from germline, CDR1 is SGDLS and CDR2 is YYNGEE. V gave up 4 bases and J gave up 8 bases, with 9 bases separating them. The CDR3 DNA reads TGTGCCAGCAGCCCGACGGAGGGGGAGCTGTTTTTT. Amino acid sequence: CASSPTEGELFF.

The J gene is TRBJ1-2, the V gene TRBV5-1, with 9 bases identical to TRBD1. Germline V gives CDR1 SGHRS, CDR2 YFSETQ. This CDR3 is built from 13 residues. Losses at the gene ends were 1 base for V and 6 bases for J; bases not matched to a gene: 1. CDR3: CASSLTGGDGYTF. The DNA for the CDR3 is TGCGCCAGCAGCTTGACAGGGGGCGATGGCTACACCTTC.